This paragraph reports one T cell receptor beta chain. Profiled with immunoSEQ multiplex PCR; TCRdb holds only in-frame clones, not every one. The sample lists 350,000 to 550,000 clones, 75% to 90% occurring once. This entry comes from a study of blood T cell repertoires in COVID-19. On the study more broadly: Nucleic acid was either cDNA or gDNA, and it came from T cells, B-cell-depleted T cells, or PBMCs.

Germline V CDR1 and CDR2: MNHEY, SVGAGI. Trimming left V 4 bases short and J 4 bases short, with 16 bases between. The CDR3 loop spans 15 amino acids. The chain employs TRBV6-5 and TRBJ1-2; tentatively, D is TRBD1 (6 bases). This clonotype was sampled from a woman aged 25 to 45 with acute or convalescent COVID-19. The specimen was peripheral blood. This chain's CDR3 is CASSSPGHQIYGYTF. CDR3 nucleotides: TGTGCCAGCAGTTCCCCGGGACACCAGATCTATGGCTACACCTTC.